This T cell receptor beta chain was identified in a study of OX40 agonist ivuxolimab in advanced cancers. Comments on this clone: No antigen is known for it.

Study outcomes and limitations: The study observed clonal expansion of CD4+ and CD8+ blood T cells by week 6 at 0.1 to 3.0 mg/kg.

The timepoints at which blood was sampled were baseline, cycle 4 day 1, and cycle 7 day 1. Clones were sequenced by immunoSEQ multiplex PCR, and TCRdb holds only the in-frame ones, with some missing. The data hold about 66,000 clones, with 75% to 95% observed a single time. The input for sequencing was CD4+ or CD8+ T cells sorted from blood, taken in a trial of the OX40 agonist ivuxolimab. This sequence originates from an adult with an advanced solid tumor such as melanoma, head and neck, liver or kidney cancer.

This CDR3 reads CASSEVGKNEKLFF. The CDR3 nucleotides are TGTGCCAGCAGTGAGGTTGGGAAAAATGAAAAACTGTTTTTT. The gene calls are TRBV28 and TRBJ1-4; no definite D call. The germline V and J ends were trimmed by 5 bases and 5 bases, with 12 bases remaining between them. The germline V gene encodes CDR1 MDHEN and CDR2 SYDVKM. The CDR3 is made up of 14 amino acids. Supplemented by reference TRBV28 and TRBJ1-4, the full variable domain reads DVKVTQSSRYLVKRTGEKVFLECVQDMDHENMFWYRQDPGLGLRLIYFSYDVKMKEKGDIPEGYSVSREKKERFSLILESASTNQTSMYLCASSEVGKNEKLFFGSGTQLSVL.